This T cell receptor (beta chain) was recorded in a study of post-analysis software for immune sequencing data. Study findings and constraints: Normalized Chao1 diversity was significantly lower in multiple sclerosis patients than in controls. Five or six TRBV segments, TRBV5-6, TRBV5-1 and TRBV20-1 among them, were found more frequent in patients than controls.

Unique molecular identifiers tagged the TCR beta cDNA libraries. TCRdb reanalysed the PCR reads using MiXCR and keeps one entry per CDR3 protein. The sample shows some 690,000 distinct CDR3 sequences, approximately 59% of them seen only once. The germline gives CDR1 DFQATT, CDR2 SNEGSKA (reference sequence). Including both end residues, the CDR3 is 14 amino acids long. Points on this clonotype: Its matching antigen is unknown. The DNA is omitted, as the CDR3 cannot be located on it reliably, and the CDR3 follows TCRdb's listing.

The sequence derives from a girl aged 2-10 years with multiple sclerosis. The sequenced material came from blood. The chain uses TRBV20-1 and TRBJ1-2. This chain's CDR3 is CSAHVTTENYGCTF.